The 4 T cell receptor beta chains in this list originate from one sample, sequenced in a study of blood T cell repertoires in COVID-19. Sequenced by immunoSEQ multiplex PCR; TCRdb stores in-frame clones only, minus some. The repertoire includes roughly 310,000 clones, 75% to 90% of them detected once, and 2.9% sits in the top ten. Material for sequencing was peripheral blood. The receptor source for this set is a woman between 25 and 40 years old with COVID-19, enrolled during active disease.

CDR3 protein: CASSVGPRYEQYF. The CDR3 region has the DNA TGTGCCAGCAGCGTAGGTCCCCGCTACGAGCAGTACTTC. The chain links TRBV9 to TRBJ2-7; no clear D gene. The germline gives CDR1 SGDLS, CDR2 YYNGEE. This CDR3 region has 13 residues. V was trimmed by 0 bases and J by 3 bases, leaving 7 bases between them.

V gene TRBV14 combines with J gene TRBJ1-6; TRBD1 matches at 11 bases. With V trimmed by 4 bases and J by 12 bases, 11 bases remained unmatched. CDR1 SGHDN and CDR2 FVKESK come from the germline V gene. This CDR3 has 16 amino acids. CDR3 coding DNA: TGTGCCAGCAGCCGGGGTCCGGGACAGGGGGACCGACCCCTCCACTTT. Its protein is CASSRGPGQGDRPLHF.

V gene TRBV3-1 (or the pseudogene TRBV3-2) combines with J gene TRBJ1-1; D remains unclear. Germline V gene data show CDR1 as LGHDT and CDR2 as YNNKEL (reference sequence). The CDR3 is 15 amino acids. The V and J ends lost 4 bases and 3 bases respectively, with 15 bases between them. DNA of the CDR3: TGTGCCAGCAGCCTCTCTCGTGTAGCGGACACTGAAGCTTTCTTT. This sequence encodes CASSLSRVADTEAFF.

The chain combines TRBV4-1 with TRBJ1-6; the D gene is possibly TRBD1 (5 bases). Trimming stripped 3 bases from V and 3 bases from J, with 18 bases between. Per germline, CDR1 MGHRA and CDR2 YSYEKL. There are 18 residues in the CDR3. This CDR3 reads CASSQQSKGENYNSPLHF. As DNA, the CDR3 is TGCGCCAGCAGCCAGCAGTCCAAAGGGGAAAACTATAATTCACCCCTCCACTTT.